The clone carrying this T cell receptor (beta chain) was seen once. What it binds is not known. The data stem from a study of OX40 agonist ivuxolimab in advanced cancers. Study conclusions and caveats: Circulating CD4+ and CD8+ T cells showed clonal expansion by week 6 at 0.1 to 3.0 mg/kg. Undetermined was the antigen specificity of the expanded peripheral T cells.

Libraries were prepared by immunoSEQ multiplex PCR; TCRdb keeps only in-frame clonotypes and omits some of them. Of approximately 6,500 clones listed, more than 75% are singletons. Germline V CDR1 and CDR2: GTSNPN, SVGIG (reference sequence). The CDR3 sequence is 15 residues long. Trimming shortened V by 3 bases and J by 0 bases, and 15 bases separated the two germline ends. This chain connects TRBV30 to TRBJ2-7; no clear D gene. Sequenced here: CD4+ or CD8+ T cells sorted from blood, sampled in a trial of the OX40 agonist ivuxolimab. This TCR was sampled from an adult with an advanced solid tumor such as melanoma, head and neck, liver or kidney cancer. The CDR3 DNA reads as TGTGCCTGGAGCCTCCCGCAGGAACTCTCCTACGAGCAGTACTTC. Amino acid sequence: CAWSLPQELSYEQYF.